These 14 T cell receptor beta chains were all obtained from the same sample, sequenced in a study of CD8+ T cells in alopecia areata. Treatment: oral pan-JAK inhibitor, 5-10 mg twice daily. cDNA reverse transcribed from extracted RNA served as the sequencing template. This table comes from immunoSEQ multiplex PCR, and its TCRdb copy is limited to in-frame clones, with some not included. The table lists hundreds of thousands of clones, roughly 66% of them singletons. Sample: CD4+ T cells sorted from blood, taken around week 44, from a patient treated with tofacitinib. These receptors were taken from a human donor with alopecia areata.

This CDR3 is CASSLTINSYEQYF. The CDR3 DNA follows: TGCGCCAGCAGCTTGACTATTAACTCCTACGAGCAGTACTTC. The chain recombines TRBV5-1 with TRBJ2-7; D not resolved. V dropped 1 base and J dropped 0 bases, with 8 bases sitting between them. The CDR3 contains 14 residues. Germline V gene lookup returns CDR1 SGHRS and CDR2 YFSETQ.

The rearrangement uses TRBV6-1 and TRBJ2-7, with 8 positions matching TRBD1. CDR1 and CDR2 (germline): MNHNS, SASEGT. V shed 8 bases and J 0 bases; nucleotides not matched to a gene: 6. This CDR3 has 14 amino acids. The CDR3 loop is CASGWTGSSYEQYF. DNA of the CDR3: TGTGCCAGCGGTTGGACAGGGAGCTCCTACGAGCAGTACTTC.

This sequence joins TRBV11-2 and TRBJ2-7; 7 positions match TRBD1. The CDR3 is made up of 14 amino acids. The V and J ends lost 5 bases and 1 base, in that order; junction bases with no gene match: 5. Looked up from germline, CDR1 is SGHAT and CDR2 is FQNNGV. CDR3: CASSLWTGSYEQYF. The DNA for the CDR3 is TGTGCCAGCAGCCTTTGGACAGGATCCTACGAGCAGTACTTC.

The CDR3 is CASSPGTQDNEQFF. In nucleotides, the CDR3 is TGTGCCAGCTCACCAGGAACCCAGGACAATGAGCAGTTCTTC. The chain employs TRBV18 and TRBJ2-1; D is ambiguous. Germline assignment: CDR1 KGHSH and CDR2 LQKENI. The CDR3 extends over 14 amino acids. Between the trimmed V and J ends, which lost 2 bases and 5 bases, there was a span of 10 bases.

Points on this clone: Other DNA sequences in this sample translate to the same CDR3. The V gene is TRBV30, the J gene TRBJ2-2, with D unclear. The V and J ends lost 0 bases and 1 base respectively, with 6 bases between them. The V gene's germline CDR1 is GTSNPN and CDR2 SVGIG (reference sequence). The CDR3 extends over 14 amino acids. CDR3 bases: TGTGCCTGGAGTGTCGGTTTGAACACCGGGGAGCTGTTTTTT. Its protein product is CAWSVGLNTGELFF.

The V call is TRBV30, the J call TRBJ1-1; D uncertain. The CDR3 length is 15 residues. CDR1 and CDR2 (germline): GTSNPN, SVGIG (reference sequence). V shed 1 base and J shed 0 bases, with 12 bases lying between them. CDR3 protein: CAWSAANLMNTEAFF. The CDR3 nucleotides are TGTGCCTGGAGTGCTGCCAACTTAATGAACACTGAAGCTTTCTTT.

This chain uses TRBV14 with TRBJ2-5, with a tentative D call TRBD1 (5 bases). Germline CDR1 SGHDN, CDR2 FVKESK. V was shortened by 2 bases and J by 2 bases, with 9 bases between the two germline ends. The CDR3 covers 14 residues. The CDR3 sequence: CASSQRGSQETQYF. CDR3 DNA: TGTGCCAGCAGCCAAAGGGGCTCACAAGAGACCCAGTACTTC.

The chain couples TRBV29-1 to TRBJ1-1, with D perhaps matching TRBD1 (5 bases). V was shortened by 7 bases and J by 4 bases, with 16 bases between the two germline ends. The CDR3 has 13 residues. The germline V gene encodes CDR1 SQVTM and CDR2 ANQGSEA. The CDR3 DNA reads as TGCAGCGCCGACCCCGGGACGGGCACTGAAGCTTTCTTT. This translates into CSADPGTGTEAFF.

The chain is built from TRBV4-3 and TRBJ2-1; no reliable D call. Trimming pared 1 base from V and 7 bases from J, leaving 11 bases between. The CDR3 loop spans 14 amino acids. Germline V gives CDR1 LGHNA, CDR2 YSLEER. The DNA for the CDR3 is TGCGCCAGCAGCCAAGTGCCAAAACCAAATGAGCAGTTCTTC. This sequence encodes CASSQVPKPNEQFF.

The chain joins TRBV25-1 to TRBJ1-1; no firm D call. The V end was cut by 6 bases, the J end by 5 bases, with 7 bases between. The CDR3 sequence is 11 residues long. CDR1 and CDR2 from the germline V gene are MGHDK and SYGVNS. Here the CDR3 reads CASRSLTEAFF. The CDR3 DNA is TGTGCCAGCAGAAGTTTGACTGAAGCTTTCTTT. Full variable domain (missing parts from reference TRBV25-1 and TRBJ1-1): EADIYQTPRYLVIGTGKKITLECSQTMGHDKMYWYQQDPGMELHLIHYSYGVNSTEKGDLSSESTVSRIRTEHFPLTLESARPSHTSQYLCASRSLTEAFFGQGTRLTVV.

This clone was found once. In DNA, the CDR3 is TGCGCCAGCCGACTAAGCACTAGTGCTGGCGAGCAGTACTTC. This sequence encodes CASRLSTSAGEQYF. The V and J genes are TRBV4-3 and TRBJ2-7; D is possibly TRBD2 (5 bases). This CDR3 is 14 amino acids long. Trimming left V 8 bases short and J 6 bases short, with 20 bases between. Germline-derived CDR1 and CDR2 are LGHNA and YSLEER.

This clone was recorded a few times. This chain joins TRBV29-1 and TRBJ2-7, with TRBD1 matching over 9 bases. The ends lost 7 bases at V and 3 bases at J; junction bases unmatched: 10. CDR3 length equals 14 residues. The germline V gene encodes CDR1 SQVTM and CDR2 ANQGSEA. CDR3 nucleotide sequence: TGCAGCGACCTTAGGACAGGGGAAGGCTACGAGCAGTACTTC. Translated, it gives CSDLRTGEGYEQYF.

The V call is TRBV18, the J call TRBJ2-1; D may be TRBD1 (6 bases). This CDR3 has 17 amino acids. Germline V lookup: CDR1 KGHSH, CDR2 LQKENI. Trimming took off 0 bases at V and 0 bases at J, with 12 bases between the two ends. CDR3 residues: CASSPPRGASSYNEQFF. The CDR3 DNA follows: TGTGCCAGCTCACCACCCAGGGGCGCTAGCTCCTACAATGAGCAGTTCTTC.

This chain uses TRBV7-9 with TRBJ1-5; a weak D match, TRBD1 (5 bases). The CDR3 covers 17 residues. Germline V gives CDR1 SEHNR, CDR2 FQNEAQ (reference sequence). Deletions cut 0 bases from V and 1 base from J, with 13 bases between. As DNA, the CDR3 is TGTGCCAGCAGCTTAGCGCGGGACGGGGTGAGCAATCAGCCCCAGCATTTT. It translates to CASSLARDGVSNQPQHF. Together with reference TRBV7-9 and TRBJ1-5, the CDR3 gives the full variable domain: DTGVSQNPRHKITKRGQNVTFRCDPISEHNRLYWYRQTLGQGPEFLTYFQNEAQLEKSRLLSDRFSAERPKGSFSTLEIQRTEQGDSAMYLCASSLARDGVSNQPQHFGDGTRLSIL.